These 28 T cell receptor beta chains share one sample of origin, sequenced in a study of T cells in Graves' hyperthyroidism and ophthalmopathy. Regions amplified from RNA transcripts were the TCR beta CDR3 regions. An initial round of RT-PCR targeting the TCR CDR3 relied on the HTBI primer set. Via MiXCR, TCRdb re-called the multiplex PCR reads, giving one row per CDR3 protein. This sample has hundreds of thousands of distinct CDR3 sequences; around 21% occur once, and the top ten carry about 35%. The specimen sequenced was blood. The receptor set was obtained from a man under 40 with Graves' ophthalmopathy.

This clonotype was counted between two and nine times. The chain carries TRBV6-6 and TRBJ1-2; the D gene is possibly TRBD1 (6 bases). The ends were cut back, 0 bases at V and 8 bases at J, with 13 bases in the middle. The germline V gene has CDR1 MNHNY and CDR2 SVGAGI (reference sequence). This CDR3 comprises 14 residues. CDR3 sequence: CASSYSGGAKGYTF. CDR3 nucleotide sequence: TGTGCCAGCAGTTACTCGGGGGGCGCGAAGGGCTACACCTTC.

The table lists this clonotype with a few counts. The rearrangement joins TRBV18 to TRBJ2-3, with D possibly TRBD1 on 5 matching bases. CDR1 KGHSH and CDR2 LQKENI come from the germline V gene. The V end lost 1 base, the J end lost 0 bases, and 14 bases lay between the germline ends. The CDR3 contains 17 residues. The CDR3: CASSPRYGQASTDTQYF. Written as DNA, the CDR3 is TGTGCCAGCTCACCACGTTATGGACAAGCCAGCACAGATACGCAGTATTTT.

The J gene is TRBJ1-1, the V gene TRBV20-1; D gene unclear. CDR3 length: 14 amino acids. V was shortened by 3 bases and J by 0 bases, with 11 bases between the two germline ends. Germline V gives CDR1 DFQATT, CDR2 SNEGSKA (reference sequence). The CDR3 DNA sequence: TGCAGTGCTAGTTTTCCCCCCATGAACACTGAAGCTTTCTTT. Translating gives CSASFPPMNTEAFF.

The rearrangement uses TRBV5-1 and TRBJ2-3; TRBD2 matches at 10 bases. Germline CDR1 and CDR2: SGHRS and YFSETQ. The CDR3 sequence is 18 residues long. J was trimmed by 2 bases and V by 0 bases; bases with no gene match: 9. CDR3 sequence reads: CASSLDPGLADNTDTQYF. The DNA of the CDR3 is TGCGCCAGCAGCTTGGATCCAGGACTAGCGGATAACACAGATACGCAGTATTTT.

This chain uses TRBV27 with TRBJ2-1; D is possibly TRBD2 (6 bases). Germline CDR1 reads MNHEY; CDR2 reads SMNVEV (reference sequence). The CDR3 has 12 amino acids. Deletions cut 3 bases from V and 9 bases from J, with 9 bases between. The CDR3 loop reads CASSFGGGEQFF. The CDR3 DNA is TGTGCCAGCAGTTTTGGGGGAGGTGAGCAGTTCTTC.

This clonotype was seen a few times. The gene calls are TRBV5-1 and TRBJ2-1, with D perhaps matching TRBD2 (6 bases). Germline V gene data show CDR1 as SGHRS and CDR2 as YFSETQ. Trimming pared 3 bases from V and 6 bases from J, leaving 13 bases between. The CDR3 is 14 amino acids. Here the CDR3 reads CASSWRAGRNEQFF. As DNA, the CDR3 is TGCGCCAGCAGCTGGAGGGCAGGTCGCAATGAGCAGTTCTTC.

The rearrangement links TRBV10-2 to TRBJ2-7; D is possibly TRBD2 (5 bases). V was trimmed by 9 bases and J by 0 bases, leaving 24 bases between them. CDR1 WSHSY and CDR2 SAAADI come from the germline V gene. The CDR3 extends over 17 amino acids. CDR3 in DNA: TGCGCCAGGTCCCCGGGGAAACCCGTTCCCTACTCCTACGAGCAGTACTTC. The encoded protein is CARSPGKPVPYSYEQYF.

To note about this clonotype: Being one base from a much bigger clone, this may be a read error. The chain recombines TRBV28 with TRBJ1-2; TRBD1 is a possible D gene (6 bases). The germline gives CDR1 MDHEN, CDR2 SYDVKM. CDR3 size: 13 residues. V was pared by 9 bases and J by 8 bases, with 19 bases between. The CDR3 DNA reads TGTGCCAGAAGTGCCGGGACACGGAGGGGCTACACCTTC. This translates into CARSAGTRRGYTF.

This chain links TRBV6-1 with TRBJ2-2, with 16 positions matching TRBD2. Germline V CDR1 and CDR2: MNHNS, SASEGT. The CDR3 contains 20 residues. V shed 6 bases and J 2 bases; nucleotides not matched to a gene: 12. The CDR3 DNA sequence: TGTGCCAGCAGCGCAGTCGGGACTAGCGGGAGGGGGAGAAACACCGGGGAGCTGTTTTTT. Translation gives CASSAVGTSGRGRNTGELFF.

In regard to this clonotype: One end of the junction is discordant with germline, which a read error may explain. This chain connects TRBV9 to TRBJ2-3; 12 nucleotides agree with TRBD2. Germline assignment: CDR1 SGDLS and CDR2 YYNGEE. The CDR3 runs 15 residues. CDR3 amino acids: CASGGGLAGTDTRYF. The CDR3 bases are TGTGCCAGCGGAGGGGGACTAGCGGGCACAGATACGCGGTATTTT. Drawing the rest from reference TRBV9 and TRBJ2-3, the complete variable domain is DSGVTQTPKHLITATGQRVTLRCSPRSGDLSVYWYQQSLDQGLQFLIQYYNGEERAKGNILERFSAQQFPDLHSELNLSSLELGDSALYFCASGGGLAGTDTRYFGPGTRLTVL.

The chain couples TRBV27 to TRBJ2-1, with 8 bases fitting TRBD2. The CDR3 runs 14 residues. CDR1 MNHEY and CDR2 SMNVEV come from the germline V gene (reference sequence). V gave up 2 bases and J gave up 6 bases; unmatched junction bases: 3. The CDR3 loop reads CASSLKREGNEQFF. In nucleotides, the CDR3 is TGTGCCAGCAGTTTAAAACGGGAGGGCAATGAGCAGTTCTTC.

The CDR3 nucleotides are TGTGCCAGCAGCTACATAGCGGGAGAGGCACCCTACAATGAGCAGTTCTTC. This encodes CASSYIAGEAPYNEQFF. The genes are TRBV6-2 or TRBV6-3 and TRBJ2-1; 9 bases map to TRBD2. J lost 2 bases, V lost 6 bases, and 11 bases had no gene match. Germline V gene sequence: CDR1 MNHEY, CDR2 SVGEGT. The CDR3 is 17 amino acids.

This chain connects TRBV20-1 to TRBJ2-7; 8 bases are shared with TRBD2. V gave up 3 bases and J gave up 7 bases; unmatched junction bases: 5. This CDR3 spans 12 amino acids. The V gene's germline CDR1 is DFQATT and CDR2 SNEGSKA (reference sequence). In DNA, the CDR3 is TGCAGTGCTAGGCGGGGGGCTAGGGAGCAGTACTTC. It translates to CSARRGAREQYF.

This clonotype turned up a few times. The genes are TRBV20-1 and TRBJ2-3; D is perhaps TRBD1 or TRBD2 (7 bases each). The CDR3 consists of 12 residues. Germline V gives CDR1 DFQATT, CDR2 SNEGSKA (reference sequence). V lost 7 bases to trimming and J lost 4 bases, with 12 bases between them. This CDR3 is CSVRGRADTQYF. In DNA, the CDR3 is TGCAGTGTCAGGGGGAGGGCAGATACGCAGTATTTT.

This clonotype was recorded many times. The gene calls are TRBV30 and TRBJ2-7; maybe TRBD1 (6 bases). The CDR3 consists of 12 residues. CDR1 GTSNPN and CDR2 SVGIG come from the germline V gene (reference sequence). Deletions cut 2 bases from V and 9 bases from J, with 14 bases between. DNA for the CDR3: TGTGCCTGGAGTAGCGGACAGCCTGCGCAGTACTTC. It specifies CAWSSGQPAQYF.

The J gene is TRBJ2-1, the V gene TRBV7-6, with 10 positions matching TRBD2. This CDR3 has 17 residues. Trimming took 3 bases from V and 7 from J; bases not matched to a gene: 12. Germline CDR1 reads SGHVS; CDR2 reads FNYEAQ. CDR3: CASSFRVFGTSDNEQFF. The CDR3 DNA reads as TGTGCCAGCAGCTTTAGAGTGTTCGGGACTAGCGATAATGAGCAGTTCTTC.

V usage is TRBV4-1 and J usage is TRBJ2-7; the match to TRBD2 covers 10 bases. V gave up 0 bases and J gave up 2 bases; unmatched junction bases: 4. CDR1 is MGHRA and CDR2 is YSYEKL in the germline V gene. The CDR3 is 16 amino acids. The CDR3 here is CASSQERTSGAYEQYF. The CDR3 DNA sequence: TGCGCCAGCAGCCAAGAAAGGACTAGCGGTGCCTACGAGCAGTACTTC.

This clonotype was seen repeatedly, ten times or more. This chain links TRBV12-3 or TRBV12-4 with TRBJ2-7, with TRBD1 matching 9 bases. The CDR3 loop spans 14 amino acids. V shed 1 base and J 2 bases; nucleotides not matched to a gene: 0. The CDR3: CASSLGTGAYEQYF. The CDR3 DNA reads TGTGCCAGCAGTTTAGGGACAGGGGCCTACGAGCAGTACTTC.

In its sample, this clonotype was seen a few times. The gene calls are TRBV19 and TRBJ2-3; 7 nucleotides agree with TRBD2. This CDR3 has 16 residues. CDR1 and CDR2 (germline): LNHDA, SQIVND (reference sequence). Trimming removed 5 bases from V and 6 bases from J; junction bases left unmatched: 14. CDR3 DNA: TGTGCCAGTAGTCCCCCCCTAGCGGAGCCGCAGGATACGCAGTATTTT. Amino acid sequence: CASSPPLAEPQDTQYF.

J is TRBJ2-7 and V is TRBV5-4; 7 positions agree with TRBD2. The CDR3 has 15 amino acids. Per germline, CDR1 SGHNT and CDR2 YYREEE (reference sequence). V shed 0 bases and J 3 bases; nucleotides not matched to a gene: 6. For the CDR3, the DNA is TGTGCCAGCAGCTTGGAGGCTAGCGGATACTACGAGCAGTACTTC. It yields the protein CASSLEASGYYEQYF.

CDR3 DNA: TGCAGTGCTGGACTAGCGGGCGGGCCGGAGACCCAGTACTTC. It codes for CSAGLAGGPETQYF. The chain uses TRBV20-1 and TRBJ2-5, with 11 bases matching TRBD2. Unmatched junction bases numbered 7, after V lost 5 bases and J lost 5 bases. The CDR3 has 14 amino acids. Germline assignment: CDR1 DFQATT and CDR2 SNEGSKA (reference sequence).

The chain employs TRBV7-6 and TRBJ2-1, with TRBD1 matching 8 bases. This CDR3 has 17 residues. The junction had 8 bases not matched to a gene; V was cut back by 2 bases and J by 2 bases. The V gene's germline CDR1 is SGHVS and CDR2 FNYEAQ. The CDR3 region is CASSLLGQTGAYNEQFF. The CDR3 nucleotides read TGTGCCAGCAGCTTATTAGGGCAGACAGGGGCCTACAATGAGCAGTTCTTC.

The gene calls are TRBV29-1 and TRBJ2-7; the D call may be TRBD1 or TRBD2 (5 bases each). Germline V gene lookup returns CDR1 SQVTM and CDR2 ANQGSEA. This CDR3 spans 14 amino acids. Trimming cost V 4 bases and J 1 base, with 14 bases left between them. The CDR3 loop is CSVVGWDGSYEQYF. DNA of the CDR3: TGCAGCGTTGTGGGGTGGGACGGATCCTACGAGCAGTACTTC.

Ten or more counts support this clonotype. The V and J genes are TRBV2 and TRBJ2-3, with 7 bases lining up with TRBD1. The CDR3 totals 17 residues. The germline CDR1 and CDR2 sequences are SNHLY and FYNNEI. The V gene end was trimmed by 2 bases and the J gene end by 3 bases; junction bases not matched to a gene: 11. This CDR3 is CASSEYRGSMRTDTQYF. Here the CDR3 DNA reads TGTGCCAGCAGTGAATACAGGGGATCGATGAGGACAGATACGCAGTATTTT.

The chain is built from TRBV28 and TRBJ2-1; D may be TRBD2 (7 bases). Trimming took off 11 bases at V and 9 bases at J, with 26 bases between the two ends. Germline assignment: CDR1 MDHEN and CDR2 SYDVKM. This CDR3 contains 15 residues. Written as DNA, the CDR3 is TGTGCCTGTGGGGGGGGGGGCGGCGGAGTGGGTGAGCAGTTCTTC. It codes for CACGGGGGGVGEQFF.

This sequence joins TRBV7-2 and TRBJ2-4, with 8 bases matching TRBD2. This CDR3 is 17 amino acids long. Germline loops: CDR1 SGHTA, CDR2 FQGNSA. The J segment lost 0 bases and the V segment lost 1 base, leaving 5 bases of the junction unmatched. CDR3: CASSLVRLAGAKNIQYF. The DNA of the CDR3 is TGTGCCAGCAGCTTAGTTAGGCTAGCGGGAGCCAAAAACATTCAGTACTTC.

The chain couples TRBV7-2 to TRBJ1-1, with D unresolved. Germline V gene data show CDR1 as SGHTA and CDR2 as FQGNSA. V dropped 0 bases and J dropped 7 bases, with 12 bases sitting between them. This CDR3 is 14 amino acids long. The CDR3 DNA reads TGTGCCAGCAGCTTAGCGCGAAGTAACGTTGAAGCTTTCTTT. This codes for CASSLARSNVEAFF.

This clonotype was counted at least ten times. This chain links TRBV6-1 with TRBJ2-7, with D unclear. This CDR3 contains 15 residues. V shed 0 bases and J shed 5 bases, with 14 bases lying between them. Germline V gene sequence: CDR1 MNHNS, CDR2 SASEGT. The CDR3: CASSEAEAAFNEQYF. The CDR3 DNA is TGTGCCAGCAGTGAAGCAGAGGCGGCTTTCAACGAGCAGTACTTC.